This TCR beta chain came from a study of blood T cells in healthy people across ages. V was shortened by 5 bases and J by 0 bases, with 14 bases between the two germline ends. Germline V gene sequence: CDR1 SGHTA, CDR2 FQGNSA. This CDR3 is built from 16 residues. Of note for this clonotype: Its target is not known.

Regarding the study as a whole: Nothing was known about donor CMV status, and this possibly confounded expanded clonotype changes.

Investigators took about 9.1 milliliters of peripheral blood from every donor. Using a J-beta primer mix together with a sample-barcoded 5' primer, a second PCR was run for roughly 7 to 11 cycles. Using its own MiXCR run on the 5' RACE reads, TCRdb lists one record per CDR3 protein. The sample consists of hundreds of thousands of distinct CDR3 sequences, nearly 25% of them appearing once. This sample also appeared in a second study, on T cells of mothers and their children. That report notes: Thymic selection molds TCR recombination products alike in related and unrelated pairs. An overlap that was slightly higher, though non-significant, was seen in related mother-child pairs versus unrelated pairs.

The sequencing input was blood. The chain carries TRBV7-2 and TRBJ2-1; D possibly corresponds to TRBD2 (5 bases). The sequence came from a boy aged 5-17 years in good health. CDR3 DNA sequence: TGTGCCAGCAGCCCACCAGGTACTAGCTCCTACAATGAGCAGTTCTTC. Translation gives CASSPPGTSSYNEQFF.